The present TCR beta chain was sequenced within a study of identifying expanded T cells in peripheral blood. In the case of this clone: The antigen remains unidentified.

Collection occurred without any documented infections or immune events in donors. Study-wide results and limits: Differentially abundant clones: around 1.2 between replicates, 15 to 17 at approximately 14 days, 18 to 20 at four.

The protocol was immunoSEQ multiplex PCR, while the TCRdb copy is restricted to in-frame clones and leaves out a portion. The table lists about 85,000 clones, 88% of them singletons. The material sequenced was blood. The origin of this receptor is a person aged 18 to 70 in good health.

The CDR3 region has the DNA TGTGCCAGCAGTGGGGCAGGGGCGGGTGAAAAACTGTTTTTT. This codes for CASSGAGAGEKLFF. The V call is TRBV6-1, the J call TRBJ1-4; the D gene is possibly TRBD1 (6 bases). Germline values: CDR1 MNHNS, CDR2 SASEGT. CDR3 size: 14 residues. Trimming stripped 4 bases from V and 7 bases from J, with 13 bases between.